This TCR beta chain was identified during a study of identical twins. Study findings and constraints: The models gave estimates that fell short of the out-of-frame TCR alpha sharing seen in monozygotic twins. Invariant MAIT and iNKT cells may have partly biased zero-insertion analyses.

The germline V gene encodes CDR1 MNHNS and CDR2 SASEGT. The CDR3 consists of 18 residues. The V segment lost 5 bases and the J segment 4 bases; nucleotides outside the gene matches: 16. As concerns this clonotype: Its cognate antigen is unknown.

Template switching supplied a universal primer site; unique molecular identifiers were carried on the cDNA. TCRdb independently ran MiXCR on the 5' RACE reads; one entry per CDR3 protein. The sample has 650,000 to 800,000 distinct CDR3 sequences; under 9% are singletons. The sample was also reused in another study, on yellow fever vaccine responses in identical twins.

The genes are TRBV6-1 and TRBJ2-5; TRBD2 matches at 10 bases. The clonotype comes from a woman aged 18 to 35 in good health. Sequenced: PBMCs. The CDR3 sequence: CASSTRFGERGGLETQYF. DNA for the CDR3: TGTGCCAGCAGTACCCGGTTCGGTGAGCGGGGGGGCCTAGAGACCCAGTACTTC.